Shown below are 30 T cell receptor beta chains from a single sample sequenced in a study of beta chain features in type 1 diabetes. TCRB transcripts that were expressed got sequenced, as all of the isolated RNA had been reverse transcribed. Produced via immunoSEQ multiplex PCR; TCRdb's table is partial and in-frame only. Counted here are roughly 170,000 clones, approximately 13% occurring once; the ten biggest clones make up about 0.66%. The sample consisted of central memory CD4+ T cells from blood. These TCRs come from a woman between 18 and 29 years old in good health.

This clone turned up a few times. The chain uses TRBV30 and TRBJ1-5; no firm D call. V dropped 5 bases and J dropped 5 bases, with 16 bases sitting between them. This CDR3 is built from 14 residues. The germline V gene has CDR1 GTSNPN and CDR2 SVGIG (reference sequence). The CDR3 spells CAWSLNSQYQPQHF. In DNA, the CDR3 is TGTGCCTGGTCTTTAAACAGCCAATATCAGCCCCAGCATTTT.

This clone has only a few counts. The V call is TRBV10-3, the J call TRBJ1-4, with 8 bases matching TRBD1. The CDR3 spans 15 residues. The germline gives CDR1 ENHRY, CDR2 SYGVKD. Trimming cost V 4 bases and J 4 bases; bases outside gene matches: 5. CDR3 bases: TGTGCCATCAGTGGTGCGACAGGGGTTAATGAAAAACTGTTTTTT. Protein product: CAISGATGVNEKLFF.

The chain links TRBV28 to TRBJ2-5; perhaps TRBD2 as D (5 bases). The CDR3 is made up of 16 amino acids. Trimming removed 2 bases at V and 2 bases at J, with 15 bases between. CDR1 MDHEN and CDR2 SYDVKM come from the germline V gene. The CDR3 DNA follows: TGTGCCAGCAGTTTAGGAATCTCTTCGGGGCAAGAGACCCAGTACTTC. This gives the protein CASSLGISSGQETQYF.

This clone was seen only a few times. The gene calls are TRBV7-9 and TRBJ1-2; possible D gene TRBD1, 5 bases. The germline gives CDR1 SEHNR, CDR2 FQNEAQ (reference sequence). The CDR3 is made up of 15 amino acids. Trimming stripped 5 bases from V and 3 bases from J, with 16 bases between. Written as DNA, the CDR3 is TGTGCCAGCAGCCCCGCGGTGGGGGGGGACTATGGCTACACCTTC. It is translated as CASSPAVGGDYGYTF.

This clone was counted a few times. Relative to the germline gene, one junction end is altered; a read error may explain this. This sequence joins TRBV6-6 and TRBJ2-7; 7 bases are shared with TRBD2. The CDR3 covers 11 residues. The germline gives CDR1 MNHNY, CDR2 SVGAGI (reference sequence). The CDR3 DNA is TGTGCCAGCAGTTTGGGGGGGAACTCGATCTTC. Translating it yields CASSLGGNSIF.

This clone was recorded a few times. The chain links TRBV9 to TRBJ2-7, with 7 bases aligning to TRBD1. The ends lost 0 bases at V and 2 bases at J; junction bases unmatched: 5. The germline V gene encodes CDR1 SGDLS and CDR2 YYNGEE. CDR3 length: 15 residues. The CDR3 loop reads CASSVDGTATYEQYF. The CDR3 DNA follows: TGTGCCAGCAGCGTAGATGGGACAGCCACCTACGAGCAGTACTTC.

There are a few counts of this clone. The chain combines TRBV7-9 with TRBJ2-1; TRBD1 might be the D (5 bases). This CDR3 comprises 12 residues. Germline V lookup: CDR1 SEHNR, CDR2 FQNEAQ (reference sequence). Trimming left V 5 bases short and J 10 bases short, with 12 bases between. As DNA, the CDR3 is TGTGCCAGCAGCACACAGGACGGGGAGCAGTTCTTC. Translation: CASSTQDGEQFF.

This clone was seen more than once but under ten times. This chain joins TRBV27 and TRBJ2-7, with TRBD2 matching over 12 bases. This CDR3 is built from 17 residues. V lost 6 bases to trimming and J lost 1 base; unmatched junction nucleotides: 10. Looked up from germline, CDR1 is MNHEY and CDR2 is SMNVEV (reference sequence). CDR3 bases: TGTGCCAGCAGGCGAACCACTAGCGGGAGGACTTCCTACGAGCAGTACTTC. Protein product: CASRRTTSGRTSYEQYF.

The chain is built from TRBV30 and TRBJ2-3; D is perhaps TRBD1 (5 bases). Germline V gives CDR1 GTSNPN, CDR2 SVGIG (reference sequence). V shed 4 bases and J shed 6 bases, with 14 bases lying between them. CDR3 size: 13 residues. The chain's CDR3 is CAWTPGNADTQYF. The CDR3, as DNA: TGTGCCTGGACGCCAGGGAATGCCGATACGCAGTATTTT.

This clone was counted between two and nine times. The V gene is TRBV28, the J gene TRBJ2-1; 8 nucleotides align to TRBD2. The germline gives CDR1 MDHEN, CDR2 SYDVKM. CDR3 length: 12 amino acids. The V and J ends lost 4 bases and 10 bases, in that order; junction bases with no gene match: 3. The CDR3, as DNA: TGTGCCAGCAGTTCAGGGACTAGAGAGCAGTTCTTC. It encodes CASSSGTREQFF.

This clone was picked up a small number of times. The chain joins TRBV7-9 to TRBJ1-5; unclear D gene. The CDR3 loop spans 14 amino acids. Germline CDR1 SEHNR, CDR2 FQNEAQ (reference sequence). Between the trimmed V and J ends, which lost 5 bases and 1 base, there was a span of 9 bases. The CDR3 nucleotides are TGTGCCAGCAGCCAACAAGTAAGCAATCAGCCCCAGCATTTT. Translation: CASSQQVSNQPQHF.

This chain connects TRBV7-9 to TRBJ2-7; maybe TRBD1 (6 bases). Deletions cut 4 bases from V and 2 bases from J, with 12 bases between. The CDR3 is 14 amino acids. The germline gives CDR1 SEHNR, CDR2 FQNEAQ (reference sequence). The CDR3, as DNA: TGTGCCAGCAGCTACAGGGACCCCGCCTACGAGCAGTACTTC. This encodes CASSYRDPAYEQYF.

This chain joins TRBV7-2 and TRBJ1-5; D call uncertain. There are 15 residues in the CDR3. V was clipped by 1 base and J by 7 bases, with 14 bases between them. Germline V CDR1 and CDR2: SGHTA, FQGNSA. CDR3 nucleotides: TGTGCCAGCAGCTTAGAAGTTACCCGCGGCCAGCCCCAGCATTTT. Translation gives CASSLEVTRGQPQHF.

This clone showed up many times. The rearrangement links TRBV28 to TRBJ2-7; 7 bases fit TRBD1. The CDR3 contains 14 residues. Unmatched junction bases numbered 11, after V lost 8 bases and J lost 4 bases. Germline CDR1 reads MDHEN; CDR2 reads SYDVKM. The CDR3 DNA reads TGTGCCAGCGGGGAGACAGGGCGGGTATACGAGCAGTACTTC. Its translation: CASGETGRVYEQYF. The full variable domain, with the rest looked up from reference TRBV28 and TRBJ2-7, is DVKVTQSSRYLVKRTGEKVFLECVQDMDHENMFWYRQDPGLGLRLIYFSYDVKMKEKGDIPEGYSVSREKKERFSLILESASTNQTSMYLCASGETGRVYEQYFGPGTRLTVT.

The table lists this clone with many counts. This chain connects TRBV4-1 to TRBJ2-1; weak D call: TRBD1 (5 bases). Per germline, CDR1 MGHRA and CDR2 YSYEKL. This CDR3 comprises 16 residues. Trimming left V 7 bases short and J 0 bases short, with 16 bases between. The CDR3 sequence is CASNPQDTASYNEQFF. The CDR3 DNA reads TGCGCCAGCAACCCGCAGGACACGGCCTCCTACAATGAGCAGTTCTTC.

This sequence joins TRBV15 and TRBJ2-2; 13 bases map to TRBD2. J gave up 5 bases and V 5 bases, and 5 bases lay outside the gene matches. The CDR3 runs 16 residues. The germline gives CDR1 LNHNV, CDR2 YYDKDF (reference sequence). The CDR3 sequence: CATSVRLAGGTGELFF. The CDR3 DNA reads TGTGCCACCAGCGTCAGACTAGCGGGAGGAACCGGGGAGCTGTTTTTT.

This clone was picked up many times. This chain uses TRBV30 with TRBJ2-1, with D perhaps TRBD2 (5 bases). V was trimmed by 2 bases and J by 6 bases, leaving 11 bases between them. Germline CDR1 and CDR2: GTSNPN and SVGIG (reference sequence). This CDR3 contains 13 residues. CDR3 coding DNA: TGTGCCTGGAGTACATCCGGGGTCAATGAGCAGTTCTTC. As protein: CAWSTSGVNEQFF.

There are a few counts of this clone. The gene calls are TRBV7-2 and TRBJ2-3, with 12 bases identical to TRBD2. Germline V lookup: CDR1 SGHTA, CDR2 FQGNSA. J gave up 4 bases and V 3 bases, and 2 bases lay outside the gene matches. The CDR3 has 15 residues. CDR3 sequence reads: CASSLTSGRPDTQYF. CDR3 coding DNA: TGTGCCAGCAGCTTGACTAGCGGGAGACCAGATACGCAGTATTTT. Full variable domain (remainder filled in from reference TRBV7-2 and TRBJ2-3): GAGVSQSPSNKVTEKGKDVELRCDPISGHTALYWYRQSLGQGLEFLIYFQGNSAPDKSGLPSDRFSAERTGGSVSTLTIQRTQQEDSAVYLCASSLTSGRPDTQYFGPGTRLTVL.

In this sample, this clone turned up a few times. The chain couples TRBV9 to TRBJ1-5; D gene uncertain. V shed 3 bases and J shed 9 bases, with 13 bases lying between them. The CDR3 spans 13 residues. The germline V gene has CDR1 SGDLS and CDR2 YYNGEE. CDR3 DNA: TGTGCCAGCAGCGCGACACTCAGCCGGCCCCAGCATTTT. Translation: CASSATLSRPQHF.

The chain combines TRBV11-2 with TRBJ2-7; 12 nucleotides match TRBD2. The germline V gene encodes CDR1 SGHAT and CDR2 FQNNGV. V gave up 6 bases and J gave up 6 bases; unmatched junction bases: 9. CDR3 length equals 15 residues. CDR3 in amino acids: CASRTSSGRVSEQYF. The CDR3 nucleotides read TGTGCCAGCAGGACTTCTAGCGGGAGGGTTTCCGAGCAGTACTTC.

The V call is TRBV2, the J call TRBJ1-3; D is perhaps TRBD1 (5 bases). The CDR3 has 13 amino acids. Germline CDR1 reads SNHLY; CDR2 reads FYNNEI. The ends were cut back, 6 bases at V and 4 bases at J, with 10 bases in the middle. Here the CDR3 reads CASSQGSGNTIYF. The CDR3 DNA reads TGTGCCAGCAGCCAGGGATCCGGAAACACCATATATTTT.

This clone showed up just a few times. The chain links TRBV7-2 to TRBJ2-3, with D possibly being TRBD2 (5 bases). The CDR3 is 15 amino acids. The V gene's germline CDR1 is SGHTA and CDR2 FQGNSA. Trimming pared 5 bases from V and 2 bases from J, leaving 14 bases between. CDR3 in amino acids: CASSPLASTTDTQYF. As DNA, the CDR3 is TGTGCCAGCAGCCCCCTGGCTAGCACCACAGATACGCAGTATTTT.

V usage is TRBV29-1 and J usage is TRBJ2-1; 7 bases fit TRBD2. Germline loops: CDR1 SQVTM, CDR2 ANQGSEA. V lost 0 bases and J lost 1; bases outside the gene matches: 9. This CDR3 comprises 17 residues. This chain's CDR3 is CSVEDDLAAISYNEQFF. The CDR3 DNA is TGCAGCGTTGAAGATGACCTAGCGGCCATTTCCTACAATGAGCAGTTCTTC.

This chain connects TRBV5-1 to TRBJ1-2, with 11 nucleotides matching TRBD1. V shed 4 bases, J shed 8 bases, and the junction held 10 bases outside the gene matches. This CDR3 contains 15 residues. Germline lookup yields CDR1 SGHRS and CDR2 YFSETQ. CDR3 sequence: CASSIGQGAPRGYTF. The DNA for the CDR3 is TGCGCCAGCAGCATTGGACAGGGGGCGCCGAGGGGCTACACCTTC. Combining the CDR3 with reference TRBV5-1 and TRBJ1-2 gives the whole variable domain KAGVTQTPRYLIKTRGQQVTLSCSPISGHRSVSWYQQTPGQGLQFLFEYFSETQRNKGNFPGRFSGRQFSNSRSEMNVSTLELGDSALYLCASSIGQGAPRGYTFGSGTRLTVV.

This clone was found a few times. This chain connects TRBV5-4 to TRBJ2-4; TRBD2 might be the D (6 bases). The length of the CDR3 is 15 residues. Deletions cut 1 base from V and 9 bases from J, with 17 bases between. The germline V gene has CDR1 SGHNT and CDR2 YYREEE (reference sequence). The CDR3: CASSLKAGSNVIQYF. CDR3 nucleotide sequence: TGTGCCAGCAGCTTGAAAGCCGGGAGTAATGTCATTCAGTACTTC. Full variable domain (missing parts from reference TRBV5-4 and TRBJ2-4): ETGVTQSPTHLIKTRGQQVTLRCSSQSGHNTVSWYQQALGQGPQFIFQYYREEENGRGNFPPRFSGLQFPNYSSELNVNALELDDSALYLCASSLKAGSNVIQYFGAGTRLSVL.

The chain employs TRBV18 and TRBJ2-1, with TRBD2 identical over 7 bases. The CDR3 is 15 amino acids. Germline loops: CDR1 KGHSH, CDR2 LQKENI. Trimming cost V 6 bases and J 4 bases; bases outside gene matches: 9. The DNA for the CDR3 is TGTGCCAGCTCGCCATCTAGCGGAGAATACAATGAGCAGTTCTTC. It translates to CASSPSSGEYNEQFF.

About this clone itself: This CDR3 is also generated by other DNA sequences in the sample. This chain uses TRBV18 with TRBJ2-7, with D possibly matching TRBD2 (5 bases). Trimming removed 3 bases at V and 0 bases at J, with 6 bases between. The CDR3 runs to 13 residues. Germline lookup yields CDR1 KGHSH and CDR2 LQKENI. The CDR3 reads CASSPGSSYEQYF. The CDR3 DNA is TGTGCCAGCTCACCTGGGAGCTCCTACGAGCAGTACTTC.

The V call is TRBV7-2, the J call TRBJ1-5; D is possibly TRBD1 (6 bases). CDR1 and CDR2 (germline): SGHTA, FQGNSA. The CDR3 length is 16 residues. Trimming took 1 base from V and 3 from J, leaving 13 bases between them. The CDR3 loop reads CASSLEGGGFNQPQHF. The CDR3 DNA follows: TGTGCCAGCAGCTTAGAGGGTGGGGGCTTCAATCAGCCCCAGCATTTT.

This rearrangement joins TRBV7-2 to TRBJ2-3; a possible D gene is TRBD2 (5 bases). The germline gives CDR1 SGHTA, CDR2 FQGNSA. Trimming took off 5 bases at V and 5 bases at J, with 11 bases between the two ends. This CDR3 has 13 residues. The CDR3 bases are TGTGCCAGCAGCCCTCGACTAAAAGATACGCAGTATTTT. This encodes CASSPRLKDTQYF.

This clone was observed a few times. This chain joins TRBV11-2 and TRBJ2-5; tentatively, D is TRBD2 (6 bases). CDR1 and CDR2 from the germline V gene are SGHAT and FQNNGV. There are 15 residues in the CDR3. Trimming took off 1 base at V and 2 bases at J, with 11 bases between the two ends. This chain's CDR3 is CASSLVGGGQETQYF. For the CDR3, the DNA is TGTGCCAGCAGCTTAGTCGGGGGAGGACAAGAGACCCAGTACTTC.